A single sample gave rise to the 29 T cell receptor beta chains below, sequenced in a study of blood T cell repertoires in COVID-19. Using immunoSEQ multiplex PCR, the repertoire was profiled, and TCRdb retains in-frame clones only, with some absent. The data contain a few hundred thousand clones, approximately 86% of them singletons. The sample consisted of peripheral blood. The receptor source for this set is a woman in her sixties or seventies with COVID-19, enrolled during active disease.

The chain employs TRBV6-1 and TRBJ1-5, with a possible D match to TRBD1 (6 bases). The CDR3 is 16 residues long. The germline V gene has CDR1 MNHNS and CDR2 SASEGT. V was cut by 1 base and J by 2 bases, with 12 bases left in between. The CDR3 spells CASSEGGGWGNQPQHF. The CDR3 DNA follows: TGTGCCAGCAGTGAAGGAGGGGGATGGGGCAATCAGCCCCAGCATTTT.

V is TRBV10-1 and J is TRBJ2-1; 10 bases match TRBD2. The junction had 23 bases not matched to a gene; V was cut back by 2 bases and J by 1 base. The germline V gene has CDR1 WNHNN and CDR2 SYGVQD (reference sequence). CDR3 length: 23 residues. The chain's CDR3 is CASSEIRDRPLNLLAGSYNEQFF. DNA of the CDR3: TGCGCCAGCAGTGAGATACGGGACAGGCCCCTTAACTTACTAGCGGGGTCCTACAATGAGCAGTTCTTC.

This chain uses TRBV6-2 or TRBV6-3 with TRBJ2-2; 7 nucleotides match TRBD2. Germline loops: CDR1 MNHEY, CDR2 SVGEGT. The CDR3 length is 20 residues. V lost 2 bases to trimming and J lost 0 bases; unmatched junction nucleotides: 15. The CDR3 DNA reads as TGTGCCAGCAGTTACCCGCTTCATGGCGGGGGTGACTCGAACACCGGGGAGCTGTTTTTT. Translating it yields CASSYPLHGGGDSNTGELFF.

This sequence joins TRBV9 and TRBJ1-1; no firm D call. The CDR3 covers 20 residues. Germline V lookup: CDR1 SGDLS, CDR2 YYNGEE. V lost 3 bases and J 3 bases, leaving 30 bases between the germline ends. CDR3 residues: CASSARYERRRIGGHTEAFF. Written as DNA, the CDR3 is TGTGCCAGCAGCGCCAGATACGAACGGAGGAGAATAGGAGGACACACTGAAGCTTTCTTT. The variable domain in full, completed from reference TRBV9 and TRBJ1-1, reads DSGVTQTPKHLITATGQRVTLRCSPRSGDLSVYWYQQSLDQGLQFLIQYYNGEERAKGNILERFSAQQFPDLHSELNLSSLELGDSALYFCASSARYERRRIGGHTEAFFGQGTRLTVV.

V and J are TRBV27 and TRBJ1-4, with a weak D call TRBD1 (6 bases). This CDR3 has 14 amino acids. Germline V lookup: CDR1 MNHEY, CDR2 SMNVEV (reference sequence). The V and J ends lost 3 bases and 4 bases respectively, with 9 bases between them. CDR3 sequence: CASSFLGGNEKLFF. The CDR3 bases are TGTGCCAGCAGTTTTCTAGGGGGTAATGAAAAACTGTTTTTT.

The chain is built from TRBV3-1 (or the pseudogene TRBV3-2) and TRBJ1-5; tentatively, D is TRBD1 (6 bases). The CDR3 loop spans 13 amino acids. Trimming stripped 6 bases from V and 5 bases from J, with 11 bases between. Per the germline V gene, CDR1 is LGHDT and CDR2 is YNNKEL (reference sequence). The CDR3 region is CASSTGQYQPQHF. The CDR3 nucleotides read TGTGCCAGCAGTACTGGACAGTATCAGCCCCAGCATTTT.

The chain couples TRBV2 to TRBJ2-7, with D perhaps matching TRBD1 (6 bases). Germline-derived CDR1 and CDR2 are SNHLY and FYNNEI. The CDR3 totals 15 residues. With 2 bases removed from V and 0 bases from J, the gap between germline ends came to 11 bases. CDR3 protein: CASSERVGASYEQYF. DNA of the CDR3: TGTGCCAGCAGTGAACGAGTGGGGGCCTCCTACGAGCAGTACTTC.

The CDR3 bases are TGTGCCAGCAGCGCCGACAGCTCCAATCAGCCCCAGCATTTT. Residues: CASSADSSNQPQHF. This rearrangement joins TRBV7-9 to TRBJ1-5, with D possibly being TRBD1 (5 bases). This CDR3 spans 14 amino acids. The V end lost 5 bases, the J end lost 3 bases, and 11 bases lay between the germline ends. Germline assignment: CDR1 SEHNR and CDR2 FQNEAQ (reference sequence).

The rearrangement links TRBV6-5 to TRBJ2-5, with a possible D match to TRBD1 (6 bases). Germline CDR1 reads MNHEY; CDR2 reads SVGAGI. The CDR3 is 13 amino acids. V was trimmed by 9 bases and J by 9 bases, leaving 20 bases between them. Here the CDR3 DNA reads TGTGCCAGTAGTACCGGGACACTGGGGTCCCAGTACTTC. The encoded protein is CASSTGTLGSQYF.

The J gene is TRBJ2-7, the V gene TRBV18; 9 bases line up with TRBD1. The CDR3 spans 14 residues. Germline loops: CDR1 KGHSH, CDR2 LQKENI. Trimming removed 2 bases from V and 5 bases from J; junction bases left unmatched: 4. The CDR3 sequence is CASSPRTGEHEQYF. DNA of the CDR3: TGTGCCAGCTCACCAAGGACAGGGGAACACGAGCAGTACTTC.

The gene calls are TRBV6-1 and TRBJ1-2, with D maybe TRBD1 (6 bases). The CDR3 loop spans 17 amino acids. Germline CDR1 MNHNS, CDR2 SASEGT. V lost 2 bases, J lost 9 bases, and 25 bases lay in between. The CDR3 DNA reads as TGTGCCAGCAGTGAATCGCCAGCAACCTGGACAGTAGGAAGCTACACCTTC. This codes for CASSESPATWTVGSYTF.

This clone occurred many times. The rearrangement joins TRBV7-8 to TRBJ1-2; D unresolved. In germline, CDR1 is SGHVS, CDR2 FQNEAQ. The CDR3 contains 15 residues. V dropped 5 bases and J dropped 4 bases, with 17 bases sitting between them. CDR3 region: CASSRAPGPTYGYTF. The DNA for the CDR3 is TGTGCCAGCAGCCGAGCCCCGGGTCCGACCTATGGCTACACCTTC.

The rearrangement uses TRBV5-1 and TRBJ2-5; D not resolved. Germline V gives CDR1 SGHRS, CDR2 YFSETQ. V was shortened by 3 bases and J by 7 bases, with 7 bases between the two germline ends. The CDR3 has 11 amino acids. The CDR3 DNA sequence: TGCGCCAGCAGCTCCCCTCGGACCCAGTACTTC. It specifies CASSSPRTQYF. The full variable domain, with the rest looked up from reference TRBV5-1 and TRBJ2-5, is KAGVTQTPRYLIKTRGQQVTLSCSPISGHRSVSWYQQTPGQGLQFLFEYFSETQRNKGNFPGRFSGRQFSNSRSEMNVSTLELGDSALYLCASSSPRTQYFGPGTRLLVL.

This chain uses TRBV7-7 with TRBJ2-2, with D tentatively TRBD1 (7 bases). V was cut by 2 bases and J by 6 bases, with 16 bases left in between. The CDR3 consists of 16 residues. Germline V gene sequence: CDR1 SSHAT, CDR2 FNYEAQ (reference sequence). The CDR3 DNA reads TGTGCCAGCAGCTTATTTCACCAGGGGGGTCCCGGGGAGCTGTTTTTT. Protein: CASSLFHQGGPGELFF.

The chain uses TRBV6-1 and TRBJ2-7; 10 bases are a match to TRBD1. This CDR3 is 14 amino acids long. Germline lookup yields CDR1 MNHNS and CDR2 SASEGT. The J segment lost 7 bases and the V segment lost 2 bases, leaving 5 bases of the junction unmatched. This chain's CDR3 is CASSEPGTGVEQYF. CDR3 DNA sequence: TGTGCCAGCAGTGAACCCGGGACAGGGGTTGAGCAGTACTTC.

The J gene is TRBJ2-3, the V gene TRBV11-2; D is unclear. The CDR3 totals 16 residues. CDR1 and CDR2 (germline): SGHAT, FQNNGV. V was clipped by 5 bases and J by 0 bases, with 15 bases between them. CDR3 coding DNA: TGTGCCAGCAGCCCCTACTTAGAGAAGAGCACAGATACGCAGTATTTT. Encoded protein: CASSPYLEKSTDTQYF.

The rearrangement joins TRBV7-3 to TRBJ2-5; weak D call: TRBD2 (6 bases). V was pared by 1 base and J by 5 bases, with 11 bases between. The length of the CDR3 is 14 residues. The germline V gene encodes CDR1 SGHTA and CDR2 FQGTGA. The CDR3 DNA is TGTGCCAGCAGCTTAAATCCGGGGAGGGAGACCCAGTACTTC. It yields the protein CASSLNPGRETQYF.

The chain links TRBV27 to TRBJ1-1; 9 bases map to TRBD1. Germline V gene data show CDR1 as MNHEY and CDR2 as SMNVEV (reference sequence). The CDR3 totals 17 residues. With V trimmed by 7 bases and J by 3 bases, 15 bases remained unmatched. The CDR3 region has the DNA TGTGCCAGCAAAGGCCCCGGACAGGGGCGATCCTACACTGAAGCTTTCTTT. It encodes CASKGPGQGRSYTEAFF.

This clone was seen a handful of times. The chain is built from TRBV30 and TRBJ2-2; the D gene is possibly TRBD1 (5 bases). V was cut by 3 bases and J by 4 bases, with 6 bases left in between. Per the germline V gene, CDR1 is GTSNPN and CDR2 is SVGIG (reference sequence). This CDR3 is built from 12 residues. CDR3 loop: CAWRGATGELFF. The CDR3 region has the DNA TGTGCCTGGAGAGGGGCCACCGGGGAGCTGTTTTTT.

CDR3 protein: CASSLQGRGEKLFF. CDR3 bases: TGTGCCAGCAGTTTGCAGGGTAGGGGTGAAAAACTGTTTTTT. The rearrangement joins TRBV6-5 to TRBJ1-4, with D tentatively TRBD1 (5 bases). With 4 bases removed from V and 7 bases from J, the gap between germline ends came to 13 bases. Germline values: CDR1 MNHEY, CDR2 SVGAGI. This CDR3 comprises 14 residues.

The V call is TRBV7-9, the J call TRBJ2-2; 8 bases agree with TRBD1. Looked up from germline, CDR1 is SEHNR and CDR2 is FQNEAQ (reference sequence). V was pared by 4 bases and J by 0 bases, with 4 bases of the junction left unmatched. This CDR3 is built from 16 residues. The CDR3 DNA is TGTGCCAGCAGCTACGGACAGGGCTCGAACACCGGGGAGCTGTTTTTT. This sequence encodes CASSYGQGSNTGELFF.

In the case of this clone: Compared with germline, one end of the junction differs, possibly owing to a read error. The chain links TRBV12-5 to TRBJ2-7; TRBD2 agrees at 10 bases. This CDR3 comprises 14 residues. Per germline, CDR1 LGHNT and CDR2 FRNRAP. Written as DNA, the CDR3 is TGTGCTAGTGGTATTAGCGGGGGGCCTATTCAATCCGATTTC. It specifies CASGISGGPIQSDF. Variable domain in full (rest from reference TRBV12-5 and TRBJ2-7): DARVTQTPRHKVTEMGQEVTMRCQPILGHNTVFWYRQTMMQGLELLAYFRNRAPLDDSGMPKDRFSAEMPDATLATLKIQPSEPRDSAVYFCASGISGGPIQSDFGPGTRLTVT.

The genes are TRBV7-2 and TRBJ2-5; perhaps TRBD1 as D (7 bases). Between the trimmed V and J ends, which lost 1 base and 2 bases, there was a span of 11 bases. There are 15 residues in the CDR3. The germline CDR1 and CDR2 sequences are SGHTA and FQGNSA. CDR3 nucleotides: TGTGCCAGCAGCTTAGGGCAGGGGGGACAAGAGACCCAGTACTTC. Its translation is CASSLGQGGQETQYF.

DNA for the CDR3: TGTGCCAGCAGCATACTAGCGGGGGTTAGTTCAGATACGCAGTATTTT. Its translation: CASSILAGVSSDTQYF. The chain couples TRBV7-6 to TRBJ2-3, with TRBD2 matching 11 bases. The CDR3 runs to 16 residues. J lost 4 bases, V lost 5 bases, and 8 bases had no gene match. Germline V gives CDR1 SGHVS, CDR2 FNYEAQ.

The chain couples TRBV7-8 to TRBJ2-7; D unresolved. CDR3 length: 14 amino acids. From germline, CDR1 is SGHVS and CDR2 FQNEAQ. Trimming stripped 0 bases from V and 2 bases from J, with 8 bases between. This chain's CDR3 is CASSLARYPYEQYF. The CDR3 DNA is TGTGCCAGCAGCTTAGCTCGGTACCCCTACGAGCAGTACTTC.

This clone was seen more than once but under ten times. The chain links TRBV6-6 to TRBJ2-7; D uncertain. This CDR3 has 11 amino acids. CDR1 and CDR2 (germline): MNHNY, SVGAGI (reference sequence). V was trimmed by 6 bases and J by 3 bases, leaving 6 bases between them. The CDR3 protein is CASSQNYEQYF. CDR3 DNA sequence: TGTGCCAGCAGCCAGAACTACGAGCAGTACTTC.

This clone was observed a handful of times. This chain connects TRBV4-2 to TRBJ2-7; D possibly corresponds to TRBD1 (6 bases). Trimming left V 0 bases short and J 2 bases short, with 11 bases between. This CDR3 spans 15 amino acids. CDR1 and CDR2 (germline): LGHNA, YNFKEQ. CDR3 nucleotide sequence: TGTGCCAGCAGCCAAGATTACAGGGCGACCTACGAGCAGTACTTC. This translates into CASSQDYRATYEQYF.

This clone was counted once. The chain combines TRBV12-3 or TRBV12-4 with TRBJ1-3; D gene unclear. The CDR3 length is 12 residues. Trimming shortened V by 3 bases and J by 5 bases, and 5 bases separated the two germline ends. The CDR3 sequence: CASSFERNTIYF. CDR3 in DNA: TGTGCCAGCAGTTTTGAGCGAAACACCATATATTTT.

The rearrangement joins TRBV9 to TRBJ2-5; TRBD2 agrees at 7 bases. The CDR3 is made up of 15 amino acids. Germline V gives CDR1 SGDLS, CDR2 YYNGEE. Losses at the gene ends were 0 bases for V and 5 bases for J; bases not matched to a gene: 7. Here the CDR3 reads CASSVGVGGSETQYF. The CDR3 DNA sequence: TGTGCCAGCAGCGTAGGTGTTGGCGGGAGCGAGACCCAGTACTTC.